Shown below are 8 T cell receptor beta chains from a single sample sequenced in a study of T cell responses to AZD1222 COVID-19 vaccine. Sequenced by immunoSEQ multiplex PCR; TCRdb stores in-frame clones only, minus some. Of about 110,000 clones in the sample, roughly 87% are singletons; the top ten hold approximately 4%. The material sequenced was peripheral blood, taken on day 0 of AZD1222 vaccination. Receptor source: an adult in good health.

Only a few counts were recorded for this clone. CDR3 amino acids: CASRNSDPGLEAFF. CDR3 bases: TGTGCCAGCAGAAATTCTGATCCGGGGCTTGAAGCTTTCTTT. The chain combines TRBV2 with TRBJ1-1; D perhaps matches TRBD1 (5 bases). With 6 bases removed from V and 7 bases from J, the gap between germline ends came to 18 bases. CDR1 is SNHLY and CDR2 is FYNNEI in the germline V gene. This CDR3 comprises 14 residues.

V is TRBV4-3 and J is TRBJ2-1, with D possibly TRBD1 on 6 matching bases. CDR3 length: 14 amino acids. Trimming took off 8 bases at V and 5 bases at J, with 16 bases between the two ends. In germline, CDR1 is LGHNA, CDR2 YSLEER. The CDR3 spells CASVDRLGDNEQFF. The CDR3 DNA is TGCGCCAGCGTTGACAGGTTGGGTGACAATGAGCAGTTCTTC.

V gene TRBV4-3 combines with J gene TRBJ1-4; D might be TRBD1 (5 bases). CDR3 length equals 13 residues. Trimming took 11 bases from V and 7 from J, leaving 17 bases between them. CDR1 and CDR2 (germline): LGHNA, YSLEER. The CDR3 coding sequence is TGCGCCCGCGGGGGGGGGAGGAGTGAAAAACTGTTTTTT. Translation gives CARGGGRSEKLFF.

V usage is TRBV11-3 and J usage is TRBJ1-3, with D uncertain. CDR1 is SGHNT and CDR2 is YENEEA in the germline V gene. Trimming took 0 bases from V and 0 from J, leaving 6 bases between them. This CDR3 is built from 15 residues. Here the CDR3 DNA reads TGTGCCAGCAGCTTAGATGGAGTCTCTGGAAACACCATATATTTT. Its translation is CASSLDGVSGNTIYF.

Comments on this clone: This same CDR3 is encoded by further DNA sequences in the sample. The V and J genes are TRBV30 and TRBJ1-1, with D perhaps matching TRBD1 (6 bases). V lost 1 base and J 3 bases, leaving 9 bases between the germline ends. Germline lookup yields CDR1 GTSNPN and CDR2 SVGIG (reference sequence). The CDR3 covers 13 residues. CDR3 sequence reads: CAWSERGYTEAFF. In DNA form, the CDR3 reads TGTGCCTGGAGTGAAAGGGGGTACACTGAAGCTTTCTTT. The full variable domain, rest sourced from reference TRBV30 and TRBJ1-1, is SQTIHQWPATLVQPVGSPLSLECTVEGTSNPNLYWYRQAAGRGLQLLFYSVGIGQISSEVPQNLSASRPQDRQFILSSKKLLLSDSGFYLCAWSERGYTEAFFGQGTRLTVV.

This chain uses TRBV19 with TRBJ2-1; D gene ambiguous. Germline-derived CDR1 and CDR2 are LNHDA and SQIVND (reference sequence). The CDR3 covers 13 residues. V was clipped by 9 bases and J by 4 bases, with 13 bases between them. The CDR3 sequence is CASGRTAYNEQFF. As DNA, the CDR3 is TGTGCCAGCGGCCGGACGGCATACAATGAGCAGTTCTTC. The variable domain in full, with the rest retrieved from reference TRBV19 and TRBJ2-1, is DGGITQSPKYLFRKEGQNVTLSCEQNLNHDAMYWYRQDPGQGLRLIYYSQIVNDFQKGDIAEGYSVSREKKESFPLTVTSAQKNPTAFYLCASGRTAYNEQFFGPGTRLTVL.

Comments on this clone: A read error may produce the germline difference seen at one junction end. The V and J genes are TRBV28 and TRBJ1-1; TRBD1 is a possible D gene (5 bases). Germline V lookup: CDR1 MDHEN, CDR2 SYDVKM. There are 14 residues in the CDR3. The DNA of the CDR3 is TGTGCCAGCAGTTTAGGGGGGATGAACTCTGAAGCTTTCTTT. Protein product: CASSLGGMNSEAFF.

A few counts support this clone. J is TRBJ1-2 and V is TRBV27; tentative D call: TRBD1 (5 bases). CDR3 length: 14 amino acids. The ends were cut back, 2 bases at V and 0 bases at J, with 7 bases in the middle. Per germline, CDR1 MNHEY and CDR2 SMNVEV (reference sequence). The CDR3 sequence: CASSLGGANYGYTF. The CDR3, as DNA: TGTGCCAGCAGTTTAGGGGGGGCTAACTATGGCTACACCTTC.